This T cell receptor beta chain emerged from a study of PD-L1 blockade in urothelial cancer (dated by TCRdb to 2016 to 2017). With respect to the entire study: Therapy was started at some point between 2013 and 2015 for all patients, and atezolizumab 1,200 mg was administered intravenously every 3 weeks. The study, an exploratory multi-omic analysis, examined somatic, immune and clinical correlates of response to PD-L1 blockade with atezolizumab in urothelial cancer. Pretreatment blood TCR-seq was available for twenty-nine patients, at least one posttreatment blood collection was obtained for 25 or so patients, and tumor TCR-seq was available for 25 or so patients. Durable clinical benefit was achieved by nine patients and was not achieved by 20 patients. Blood samples gave a median of roughly 150,000 T cells and tens of thousands of unique TCRs, with a median clonality of 0.080. Blood samples were analyzed at 3 weeks after treatment start (second dose) and at 6 weeks after treatment start. Pretreatment tumor samples and matched peripheral blood, collected serially before and after atezolizumab treatment, underwent TCR sequencing. An ECOG performance status of 0 or 1 was recorded for the patients, and 0 to 3 prior chemotherapy regimens had been received by the patients. Twenty-five of 29 patients were males with bladder-origin urothelial cancer, and about 65% of the 29 reported a prior smoking history. Durable clinical benefit was defined as a progression-free survival longer than 6 months, and TCR features were additionally tested against progression-free survival and overall survival. Whole exome sequencing and RNA sequencing of pretreatment tumors were performed alongside TCR sequencing in the same patients.

The time point label of this sample denotes: peripheral blood 6 weeks after treatment start. A cohort of about 27 patients with locally advanced or metastatic urothelial carcinoma, treated at Memorial Sloan Kettering on a trial protocol, was included. Peripheral blood mononuclear cells were collected from each patient pretreatment and during treatment, giving between 1 and 8 total time points per patient. The Qiagen DNeasy Blood extraction kit was used to purify genomic DNA from total PBMCs and from tumor samples. PBMCs were collected pretreatment and during treatment, and were isolated and stored as previously described. Note on this clone: Its antigen is still unknown. No per-base quality is available; no much larger clone lies one base away.

The germline V gene (reference sequence) supplies CDR1 MNHNY and CDR2 SVGAGI. V loses 6 bases, J loses 5 bases, and the germline ends lie 14 bases apart. The CDR3 starts with the cysteine, ends with the phenylalanine, and has 14 residues. CDR3 DNA is the only sequence kept; it has 42 bases, read in frame from the first base. Overall results and qualifications from the work: Improved progression-free and overall survival was associated with having pretreatment peripheral blood TCR clonality below the median. Among patients with durable benefit, tumor-associated TCR clones showed greater expansion in peripheral blood 3 weeks after treatment started (n ≈ 21, p = 0.022). Because the sample size was small (n of about 29) and many exploratory analyses were performed, the results are intended to be hypothesis-generating.

To estimate absolute template abundance from read counts, synthetic TCR analog templates were spiked into each PCR. Using the immunoSEQ assay, TCRbeta CDR3 regions were amplified from genomic DNA with bias-controlled V and J gene primers. Sequencing of rearranged TCRbeta segments was performed at approximately 20X coverage. The paper's data handling went like this. Clustering was used to correct sequencing errors, and CDR3s were annotated against IMGT to assign V, D and J genes. Only productive TCRbeta rearrangements were used in downstream analyses, excluding out-of-frame or stop-codon sequences. To compute clonality, Shannon entropy was normalized by the log of the number of unique productive sequences and then subtracted from one. Clones differing between time points or between blood and tumor were identified by Fisher's exact test with Benjamini-Hochberg correction at adjusted p below 0.01. Held by TCRdb, this immuneACCESS table contains in-frame sequences only and omits some clones. Under half of the omission traces to an unresolved V gene where checked; the cause of the rest is unknown. That table furnishes V, J and clone size, whereas the DNA furnished D and trimming. A total of some 120,000 clones appear in this sample, about 89% of them only once. Together, the top ten hold roughly 1.8% of the sample.

The sample here was PBMCs, taken around atezolizumab (anti-PD-L1) treatment. The sequence was collected from a man aged 60-69 years with urothelial cancer. The chain employs TRBV6-6 and TRBJ2-1; the D segment cannot be called with confidence. The DNA sequence is TGTGCCAGCAGCCCCACCGGAGAAGACAATGAGCAGTTCTTC. This sequence encodes CASSPTGEDNEQFF.